The clone carrying this TCR beta chain was observed many times. Antigen unknown. Researchers made TCR beta libraries by using iRepertoire HTBI primers and running Arm-PCR on CDR3 regions. Via MiXCR, TCRdb re-called the multiplex PCR reads, giving one row per CDR3 protein. The data show around 400,000 distinct CDR3 sequences, with 21% seen just once and 14% held by the top ten. Time point meaning: persistent/refractory GD, antithyroid drugs over 5 years with positive TRAb. Extracted RNA from PBMCs served as the source of the TCR library. The data originate from a study of regulatory T cells in long-lasting Graves disease. Study conclusions and caveats: The study found lower TCR diversity in persistent Graves' patients than in newly diagnosed ones.

This CDR3 is 13 amino acids long. Germline V gene data show CDR1 as SGHTA and CDR2 as FQGNSA. V was clipped by 3 bases and J by 2 bases, with 8 bases between them. Sequenced material: peripheral blood mononuclear cells (PBMCs), taken when the disease was refractory, from a patient treated with antithyroid drugs. The source is a female donor with Graves disease. The chain joins TRBV7-2 to TRBJ2-7; no clear D. The CDR3 DNA follows: TGTGCCAGCAGCTTCCGAAGGGCCTACGAGCAGTACTTC. This codes for CASSFRRAYEQYF.